Shown below are 27 T cell receptor beta chains from a single sample sequenced in a study of OX40 agonist ivuxolimab in advanced cancers. The assay was immunoSEQ multiplex PCR, and TCRdb's table has in-frame clones only and misses some. This table has roughly 73,000 clones, around nine tenths appearing once. This sample comprised CD4+ or CD8+ T cells sorted from blood, obtained in a trial of the OX40 agonist ivuxolimab. These TCRs come from an adult with an advanced solid tumor such as melanoma, head and neck, liver or kidney cancer.

The genes are TRBV11-1 and TRBJ1-1, with D perhaps TRBD1 (5 bases). Germline V CDR1 and CDR2: SGHAT, FQDESV (reference sequence). The CDR3 runs to 13 residues. V was cut by 4 bases and J by 2 bases, with 8 bases left in between. This chain's CDR3 is CASSSGTNTEAFF. In DNA, the CDR3 is TGTGCCAGCAGCTCTGGGACCAACACTGAAGCTTTCTTT.

This rearrangement joins TRBV11-2 to TRBJ1-2; D is undetermined. The length of the CDR3 is 13 residues. Germline V gene lookup returns CDR1 SGHAT and CDR2 FQNNGV. V was shortened by 5 bases and J by 5 bases, with 12 bases between the two germline ends. The CDR3 sequence: CASSLGQTYGYTF. CDR3 coding DNA: TGTGCCAGCAGCCTTGGCCAGACTTATGGCTACACCTTC.

The rearrangement uses TRBV11-2 and TRBJ1-3; D is unresolved. Germline-derived CDR1 and CDR2 are SGHAT and FQNNGV. V shed 5 bases and J shed 5 bases, with 16 bases lying between them. The CDR3 totals 15 residues. In DNA form, the CDR3 reads TGTGCCAGCAGCACCACCTCAGGTCCACGAAACACCATATATTTT. As protein: CASSTTSGPRNTIYF.

The rearrangement joins TRBV5-1 to TRBJ1-3; the D gene is possibly TRBD1 (6 bases). Germline CDR1 is SGHRS and CDR2 is YFSETQ. Trimming took off 0 bases at V and 0 bases at J, with 16 bases between the two ends. This CDR3 has 18 amino acids. The DNA for the CDR3 is TGCGCCAGCAGCTTGGGGCAGGGGTCGTATTTCTCTGGAAACACCATATATTTT. This gives the protein CASSLGQGSYFSGNTIYF. The variable domain in full, with the rest retrieved from reference TRBV5-1 and TRBJ1-3, is KAGVTQTPRYLIKTRGQQVTLSCSPISGHRSVSWYQQTPGQGLQFLFEYFSETQRNKGNFPGRFSGRQFSNSRSEMNVSTLELGDSALYLCASSLGQGSYFSGNTIYFGEGSWLTVV.

The V call is TRBV7-6, the J call TRBJ2-3, with no clear D. Germline V gene lookup returns CDR1 SGHVS and CDR2 FNYEAQ. V gave up 5 bases and J gave up 0 bases, with 18 bases separating them. The CDR3 loop spans 17 amino acids. In nucleotides, the CDR3 is TGTGCCAGCAGCGACATGGCGGCAGCGACTAGCACAGATACGCAGTATTTT. This codes for CASSDMAAATSTDTQYF.

The chain uses TRBV11-2 and TRBJ2-1; D gene unclear. Trimming pared 0 bases from V and 11 bases from J, leaving 11 bases between. The CDR3 has 13 amino acids. Germline V gives CDR1 SGHAT, CDR2 FQNNGV. CDR3 DNA sequence: TGTGCCAGCAGCTTAGATATCGAGCGCCAGCAGTTCTTC. This sequence encodes CASSLDIERQQFF.

The chain uses TRBV9 and TRBJ1-6; 7 positions match TRBD1. The CDR3 is 15 amino acids. With 3 bases clipped from V and 9 bases from J, the junction kept 9 bases outside the gene matches. Germline CDR1 is SGDLS and CDR2 is YYNGEE. This CDR3 is CASSAEGQARSPLHF. The CDR3 DNA reads as TGTGCCAGCAGCGCCGAAGGACAGGCACGTTCACCCCTCCACTTT.

The V gene is TRBV5-1, the J gene TRBJ2-1; 8 bases line up with TRBD1. Germline CDR1 is SGHRS and CDR2 is YFSETQ. The CDR3 loop spans 15 amino acids. V was clipped by 1 base and J by 7 bases; unmatched bases: 7. For the CDR3, the DNA is TGCGCCAGCAGCTTGATCCAGGGGGCGCGAAATGAGCAGTTCTTC. It codes for CASSLIQGARNEQFF. Full variable domain (remainder filled in from reference TRBV5-1 and TRBJ2-1): KAGVTQTPRYLIKTRGQQVTLSCSPISGHRSVSWYQQTPGQGLQFLFEYFSETQRNKGNFPGRFSGRQFSNSRSEMNVSTLELGDSALYLCASSLIQGARNEQFFGPGTRLTVL.

The V and J genes are TRBV6-5 and TRBJ2-5, with D uncertain. V gave up 0 bases and J gave up 5 bases, with 4 bases separating them. Germline values: CDR1 MNHEY, CDR2 SVGAGI. The CDR3 consists of 12 residues. As DNA, the CDR3 is TGTGCCAGCAGTTACTCGCGTGAGACCCAGTACTTC. Its translation is CASSYSRETQYF.

The chain couples TRBV2 to TRBJ2-1, with TRBD2 matching 7 bases. CDR1 SNHLY and CDR2 FYNNEI come from the germline V gene. The CDR3 has 16 residues. The ends lost 2 bases at V and 0 bases at J; junction bases unmatched: 4. Here the CDR3 reads CASSELRGSSYNEQFF. The CDR3 DNA reads as TGTGCCAGCAGTGAATTGCGGGGGAGCTCCTACAATGAGCAGTTCTTC.

This clone appeared once. The genes are TRBV5-1 and TRBJ1-2, with 12 bases matching TRBD1. The CDR3 is 16 residues long. CDR1 and CDR2 from the germline V gene are SGHRS and YFSETQ. V was pared by 3 bases and J by 2 bases, with 5 bases of the junction left unmatched. This chain's CDR3 is CASSSRDRGLNYGYTF. For the CDR3, the DNA is TGCGCCAGCAGCTCCCGGGACAGGGGGCTGAACTATGGCTACACCTTC.

This clone has only a few counts. The chain joins TRBV12-5 to TRBJ2-7, with TRBD2 as a possible D gene (6 bases). The CDR3 has 17 amino acids. Trimming pared 7 bases from V and 0 bases from J, leaving 22 bases between. CDR1 LGHNT and CDR2 FRNRAP come from the germline V gene. CDR3 region: CASAHRTGREASYEQYF. DNA of the CDR3: TGTGCTAGTGCTCACCGCACTGGCAGGGAGGCCTCCTACGAGCAGTACTTC.

This clone was counted between two and nine times. The CDR3 DNA reads TGTGCCAGCGGGGAACTGACATCTTATGGCTACACCTTC. Protein sequence: CASGELTSYGYTF. This chain uses TRBV6-5 with TRBJ1-2; no definite D call. The CDR3 covers 13 residues. Deletions cut 8 bases from V and 5 bases from J, with 15 bases between. Germline assignment: CDR1 MNHEY and CDR2 SVGAGI.

This clone has just one count. This specimen includes other DNA sequences encoding the same CDR3. This chain connects TRBV7-8 to TRBJ2-3; D may match TRBD1 or TRBD2 (6 bases each). This CDR3 comprises 15 residues. Germline values: CDR1 SGHVS, CDR2 FQNEAQ. V was trimmed by 6 bases and J by 4 bases, leaving 17 bases between them. The CDR3 sequence: CASRGLVEGADTQYF. The CDR3 DNA reads as TGTGCCAGCAGGGGACTGGTTGAGGGGGCAGATACGCAGTATTTT.

The CDR3 here is CASSLDRSSSYNEQFF. The DNA for the CDR3 is TGTGCCAGCAGTCTGGACCGTTCGAGCTCCTACAATGAGCAGTTCTTC. V usage is TRBV5-6 and J usage is TRBJ2-1; D ambiguous. The CDR3 is 16 amino acids. Germline lookup yields CDR1 SGHDT and CDR2 YYEEEE. Trimming shortened V by 5 bases and J by 0 bases, and 15 bases separated the two germline ends.

The chain is built from TRBV18 and TRBJ2-1; D call uncertain. The CDR3 is 14 residues long. Per the germline V gene, CDR1 is KGHSH and CDR2 is LQKENI. The germline V and J ends were trimmed by 3 bases and 4 bases, with 10 bases remaining between them. The CDR3 region is CASSPPDGYNEQFF. As DNA, the CDR3 is TGTGCCAGCTCACCTCCCGACGGGTACAATGAGCAGTTCTTC.

V and J are TRBV18 and TRBJ1-3; D not resolved. Germline-derived CDR1 and CDR2 are KGHSH and LQKENI. The V end was cut by 2 bases, the J end by 0 bases, with 11 bases between. The CDR3 totals 16 residues. DNA of the CDR3: TGTGCCAGCTCACCAACGGCAGAATACTCTGGAAACACCATATATTTT. Residues: CASSPTAEYSGNTIYF.

The chain recombines TRBV28 with TRBJ1-2; D is unresolved. V lost 6 bases to trimming and J lost 7 bases, with 12 bases between them. The CDR3 is 12 residues long. CDR1 and CDR2 (germline): MDHEN, SYDVKM. For the CDR3, the DNA is TGTGCCAGCAGCTCCCCCGTTAGTGGCTACACCTTC. Amino acids: CASSSPVSGYTF.

The chain carries TRBV30 and TRBJ2-7; TRBD1 agrees at 7 bases. J was trimmed by 4 bases and V by 3 bases; bases with no gene match: 9. The CDR3 loop spans 14 amino acids. The germline V gene encodes CDR1 GTSNPN and CDR2 SVGIG (reference sequence). The CDR3 DNA reads TGTGCCTGGAGCGAAGGGGGCGTCTTATACGAGCAGTACTTC. Its protein product is CAWSEGGVLYEQYF.

The chain combines TRBV7-9 with TRBJ1-6; D ambiguous. V lost 1 base to trimming and J lost 9 bases, with 4 bases between them. The CDR3 sequence is 12 residues long. The germline V gene encodes CDR1 SEHNR and CDR2 FQNEAQ (reference sequence). The CDR3 nucleotides read TGTGCCAGCAGCTTAGAAGCTTCACCCCTCCACTTT. It yields the protein CASSLEASPLHF.

CDR3 nucleotide sequence: TGTGCCAGCTCACCGGGACTAGATACCGGGGAGCTGTTTTTT. Encoded protein: CASSPGLDTGELFF. The gene calls are TRBV18 and TRBJ2-2; 8 bases are a match to TRBD2. Germline trimming cut 3 bases from V and 5 bases from J; bases unmatched to any gene: 2. Germline V gene sequence: CDR1 KGHSH, CDR2 LQKENI. This CDR3 contains 14 residues.

This chain joins TRBV6-4 and TRBJ2-7; tentatively, D is TRBD1 (6 bases). CDR3 length: 14 amino acids. Per germline, CDR1 MRHNA and CDR2 SNTAGT. Trimming cost V 8 bases and J 3 bases, with 17 bases left between them. The CDR3, as DNA: TGTGCCAGCCAAGGGGGACGAGGGCTCTACGAGCAGTACTTC. As protein: CASQGGRGLYEQYF.

This chain links TRBV6-1 with TRBJ1-5; perhaps TRBD1 as D (5 bases). Germline loops: CDR1 MNHNS, CDR2 SASEGT. The V end was cut by 0 bases, the J end by 0 bases, with 12 bases between. The CDR3 totals 17 residues. CDR3 in amino acids: CASSEAPGLYSNQPQHF. DNA for the CDR3: TGTGCCAGCAGTGAAGCGCCAGGGCTGTATAGCAATCAGCCCCAGCATTTT.

The CDR3 DNA reads as TGTGCCAGCAGCTTAACTGGAAGGGGAGCTGAAGCTTTCTTT. Encoded protein: CASSLTGRGAEAFF. This chain connects TRBV7-3 to TRBJ1-1; tentatively, D is TRBD1 (5 bases). The CDR3 is 14 residues long. V shed 0 bases and J shed 6 bases, with 11 bases lying between them. Germline values: CDR1 SGHTA, CDR2 FQGTGA. The full variable domain, in which reference TRBV7-3 and TRBJ1-1 provide the parts outside the CDR3, is GAGVSQTPSNKVTEKGKYVELRCDPISGHTALYWYRQSLGQGPEFLIYFQGTGAADDSGLPNDRFFAVRPEGSVSTLKIQRTERGDSAVYLCASSLTGRGAEAFFGQGTRLTVV.

The chain combines TRBV5-4 with TRBJ1-1; tentatively, D is TRBD1 (5 bases). V was cut by 4 bases and J by 3 bases, with 16 bases left in between. From germline, CDR1 is SGHNT and CDR2 YYREEE (reference sequence). This CDR3 has 15 residues. The CDR3 region is CASSAAGPRDTEAFF. In DNA form, the CDR3 reads TGTGCCAGCAGCGCGGCGGGGCCGAGGGACACTGAAGCTTTCTTT.

The chain has TRBV30 and TRBJ1-6; 11 bases line up with TRBD1. V lost 0 bases, J lost 10 bases, and 5 bases stayed unmatched. The CDR3 sequence is 15 residues long. Germline V gene data show CDR1 as GTSNPN and CDR2 as SVGIG (reference sequence). The CDR3 is CAWSVTGTGGSPLHF. The CDR3 nucleotides are TGTGCCTGGAGTGTAACCGGGACAGGGGGATCACCCCTCCACTTT.

This clone was detected once. This chain uses TRBV18 with TRBJ2-7; 11 nucleotides line up with TRBD2. Germline lookup yields CDR1 KGHSH and CDR2 LQKENI. The CDR3 length is 16 residues. V lost 3 bases and J lost 0; bases outside the gene matches: 4. The CDR3 DNA reads TGTGCCAGCTCACCGGGACTAGCGGTATTCTCCTACGAGCAGTACTTC. Protein: CASSPGLAVFSYEQYF.